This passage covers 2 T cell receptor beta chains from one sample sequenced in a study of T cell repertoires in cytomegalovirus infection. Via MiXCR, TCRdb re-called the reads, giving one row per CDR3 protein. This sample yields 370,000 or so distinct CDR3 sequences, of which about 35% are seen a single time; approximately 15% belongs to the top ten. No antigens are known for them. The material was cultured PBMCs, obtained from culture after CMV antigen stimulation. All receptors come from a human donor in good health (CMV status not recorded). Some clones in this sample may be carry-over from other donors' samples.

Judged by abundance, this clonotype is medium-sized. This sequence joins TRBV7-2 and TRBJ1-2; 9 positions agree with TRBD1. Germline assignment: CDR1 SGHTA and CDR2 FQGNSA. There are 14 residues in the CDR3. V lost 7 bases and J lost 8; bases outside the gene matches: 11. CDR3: CASTPQGAQYGYTF. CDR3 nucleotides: TGTGCCAGCACCCCACAGGGGGCGCAATACGGCTACACCTTC.

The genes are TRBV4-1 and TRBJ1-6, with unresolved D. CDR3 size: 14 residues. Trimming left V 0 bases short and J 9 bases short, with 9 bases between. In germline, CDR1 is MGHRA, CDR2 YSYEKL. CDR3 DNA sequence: TGCGCCAGCAGCCAAGACAGGACGGTTTCACCCCTCCACTTT. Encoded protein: CASSQDRTVSPLHF.